The clone carrying this T cell receptor (beta chain) has just one count. Its target is not known. The sample is drawn from a study of OX40 agonist ivuxolimab in advanced cancers. The assay was immunoSEQ multiplex PCR, and TCRdb's table has in-frame clones only and misses some. The table lists tens of thousands of clones, approximately 89% of them singletons. Study-wide results and limits: CD4+ and CD8+ blood T cells expanded clonally by week 6 at 0.1 to 3.0 mg/kg. Some nonresponders likewise displayed low normalized T-cell clonal expansion. Expanded clones tended on average to be more numerous among CD8+ T cells than CD4+.

After removal of 2 bases from V and 4 bases from J, the junction contained 4 bases not matched to a gene. This CDR3 contains 15 residues. CDR1 is PRHDT and CDR2 is FYEKMQ in the germline V gene (reference sequence). This specimen was CD4+ or CD8+ T cells sorted from blood, taken in a trial of the OX40 agonist ivuxolimab. This chain uses TRBV13 with TRBJ2-1, with TRBD1 identical over 8 bases. The source of this sequence is an adult with an advanced solid tumor such as melanoma, head and neck, liver or kidney cancer. The CDR3 DNA is TGTGCCAGCAGCTTATGGACAGGGAATTACAATGAGCAGTTCTTC. Translated, it gives CASSLWTGNYNEQFF. The full variable domain, in which reference TRBV13 and TRBJ2-1 provide the parts outside the CDR3, is AAGVIQSPRHLIKEKRETATLKCYPIPRHDTVYWYQQGPGQDPQFLISFYEKMQSDKGSIPDRFSAQQFSDYHSELNMSSLELGDSALYFCASSLWTGNYNEQFFGPGTRLTVL.